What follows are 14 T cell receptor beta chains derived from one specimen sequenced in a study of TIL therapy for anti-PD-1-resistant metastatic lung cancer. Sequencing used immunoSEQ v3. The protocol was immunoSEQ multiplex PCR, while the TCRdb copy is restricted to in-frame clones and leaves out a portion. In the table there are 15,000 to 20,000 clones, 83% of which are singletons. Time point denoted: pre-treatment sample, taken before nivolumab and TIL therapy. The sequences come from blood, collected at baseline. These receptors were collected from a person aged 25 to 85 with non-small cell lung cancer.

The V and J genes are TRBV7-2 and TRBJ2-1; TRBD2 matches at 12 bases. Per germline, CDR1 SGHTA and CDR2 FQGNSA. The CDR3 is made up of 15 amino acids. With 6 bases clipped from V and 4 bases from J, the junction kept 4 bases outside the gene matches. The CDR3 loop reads CASRPGTSGYNEQFF. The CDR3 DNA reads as TGTGCCAGCAGACCCGGGACTAGCGGGTACAATGAGCAGTTCTTC.

This chain's CDR3 is CASRPDSLAKNIQYF. The CDR3 DNA is TGTGCCAGCAGACCTGACAGCCTAGCCAAAAACATTCAGTACTTC. The chain employs TRBV6-5 and TRBJ2-4, with D possibly TRBD1 on 5 matching bases. CDR1 and CDR2 from the germline V gene are MNHEY and SVGAGI. There are 15 residues in the CDR3. The V gene lost 6 bases and the J gene lost 0 bases, with 12 bases spanning the gap.

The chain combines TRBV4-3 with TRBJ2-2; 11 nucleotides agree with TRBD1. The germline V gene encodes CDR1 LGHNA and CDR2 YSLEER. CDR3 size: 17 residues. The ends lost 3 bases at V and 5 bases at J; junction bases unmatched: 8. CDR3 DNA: TGCGCCAGCAGCCAGGGAGCGGGACAGGGGGAAACCGGGGAGCTGTTTTTT. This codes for CASSQGAGQGETGELFF.

The CDR3 loop reads CASSLTPGTIYGYTF. Here the CDR3 DNA reads TGTGCCAGCAGCTTAACGCCGGGGACTATCTATGGCTACACCTTC. The gene calls are TRBV7-9 and TRBJ1-2, with D possibly matching TRBD1 (5 bases). With 2 bases removed from V and 4 bases from J, the gap between germline ends came to 14 bases. CDR3 size: 15 residues. Germline CDR1 SEHNR, CDR2 FQNEAQ (reference sequence).

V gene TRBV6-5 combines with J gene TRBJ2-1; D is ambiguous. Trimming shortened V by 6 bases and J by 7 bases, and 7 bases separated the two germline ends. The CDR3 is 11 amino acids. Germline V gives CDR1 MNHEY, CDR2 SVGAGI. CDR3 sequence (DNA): TGTGCCAGCAGAGAGATGAATGAGCAGTTCTTC. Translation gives CASREMNEQFF.

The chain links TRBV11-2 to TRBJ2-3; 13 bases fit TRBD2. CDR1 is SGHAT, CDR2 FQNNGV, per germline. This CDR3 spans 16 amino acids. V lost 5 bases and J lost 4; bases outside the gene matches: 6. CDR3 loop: CASSTTSGRVPDTQYF. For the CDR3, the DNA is TGTGCCAGCAGCACAACTAGCGGGAGGGTCCCAGATACGCAGTATTTT.

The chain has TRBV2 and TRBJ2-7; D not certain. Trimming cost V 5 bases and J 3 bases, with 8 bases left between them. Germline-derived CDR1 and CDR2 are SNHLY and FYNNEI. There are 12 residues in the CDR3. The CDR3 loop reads CASSRTLYEQYF. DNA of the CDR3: TGTGCCAGCAGTAGGACCCTCTACGAGCAGTACTTC.

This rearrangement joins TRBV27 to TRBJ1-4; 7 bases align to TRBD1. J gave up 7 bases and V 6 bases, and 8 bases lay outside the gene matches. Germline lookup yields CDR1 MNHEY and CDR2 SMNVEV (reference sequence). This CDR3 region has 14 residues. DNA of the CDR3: TGTGCCAGCAGAAAGGGGGCGCGGGTTGAAAAACTGTTTTTT. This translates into CASRKGARVEKLFF.

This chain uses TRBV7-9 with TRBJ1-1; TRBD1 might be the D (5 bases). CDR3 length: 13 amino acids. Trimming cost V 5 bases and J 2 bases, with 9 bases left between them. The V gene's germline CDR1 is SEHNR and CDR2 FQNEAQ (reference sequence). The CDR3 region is CASSVRDNTEAFF. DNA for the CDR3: TGTGCCAGCAGCGTCAGGGATAACACTGAAGCTTTCTTT.

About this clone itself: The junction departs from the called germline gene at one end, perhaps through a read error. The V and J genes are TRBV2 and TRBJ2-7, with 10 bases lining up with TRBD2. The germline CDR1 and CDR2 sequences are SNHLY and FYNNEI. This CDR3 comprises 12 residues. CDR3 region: CASSPSSGGPPF. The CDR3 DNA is TGTGCCAGCAGTCCCTCTAGCGGGGGACCTCCTTTC.

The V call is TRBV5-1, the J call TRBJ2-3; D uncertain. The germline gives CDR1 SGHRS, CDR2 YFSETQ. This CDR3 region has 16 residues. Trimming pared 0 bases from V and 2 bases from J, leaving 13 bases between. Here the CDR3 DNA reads TGCGCCAGCAGCTTGGCCGGGCTACCATACACAGATACGCAGTATTTT. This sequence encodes CASSLAGLPYTDTQYF.

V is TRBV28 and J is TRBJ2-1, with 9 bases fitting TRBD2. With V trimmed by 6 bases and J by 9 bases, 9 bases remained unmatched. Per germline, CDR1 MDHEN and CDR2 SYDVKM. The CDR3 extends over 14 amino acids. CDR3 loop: CASRYSGGNFEQFF. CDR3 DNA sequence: TGTGCCAGCAGATACAGCGGGGGGAATTTTGAGCAGTTCTTC.

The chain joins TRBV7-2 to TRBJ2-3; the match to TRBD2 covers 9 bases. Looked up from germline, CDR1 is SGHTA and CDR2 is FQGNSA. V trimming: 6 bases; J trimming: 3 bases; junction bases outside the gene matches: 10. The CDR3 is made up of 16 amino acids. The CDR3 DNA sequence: TGTGCCAGCAGTCCCTCCCCAAGCGGGAGGACAGATACGCAGTATTTT. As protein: CASSPSPSGRTDTQYF.

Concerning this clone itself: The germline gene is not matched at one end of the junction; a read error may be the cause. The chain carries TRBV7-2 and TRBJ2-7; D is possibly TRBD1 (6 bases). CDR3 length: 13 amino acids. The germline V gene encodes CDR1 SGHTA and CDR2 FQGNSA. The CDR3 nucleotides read TGTGCCAGCAGCCCCCGGGACATAGGCCCGGTCGGCTTC. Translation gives CASSPRDIGPVGF.